This TCR beta chain was identified in a study of STAT3 mutations in large granular lymphocyte leukemia. Study information: Roughly half the longitudinally sequenced T-LGLL patients had canonical STAT3 mutations.

General observations from the study: In about 30% of the 18 patients, new TCR clonotypes emerged after therapy. No sample exists from the first appearance of each clone. In T-cell large granular lymphocyte leukemia, about half of patients showed multiple immunodominant subclonotypes.

This clone counts as large. Its specificity is unknown. Assay: immunoSEQ multiplex PCR; the TCRdb copy retains only in-frame clones and omits some. The data show 10,000 to 15,000 clones, roughly 85% seen once. The CDR3 totals 14 residues. Germline V CDR1 and CDR2: SGDLS, YYNGEE. The V and J ends lost 2 bases and 5 bases, in that order; junction bases with no gene match: 1. The genes are TRBV9 and TRBJ2-1; 10 nucleotides line up with TRBD2. The receptor was derived from a human donor with T large granular lymphocyte leukemia. Some clones in this sample may be carry-over from other donors' samples. The sequenced material came from PBMCs. CDR3 amino acids: CASSVGLADNEQFF. The CDR3 DNA reads as TGTGCCAGCAGCGTCGGACTAGCGGACAATGAGCAGTTCTTC.